This is a list of T cell receptor beta chains from one sample in a study of T cell responses to AZD1222 COVID-19 vaccine. TCRdb's table, derived via immunoSEQ multiplex PCR, lists solely in-frame clones and lacks some. Among 150,000 or so clones listed, approximately 90% were seen once. The sequences come from peripheral blood, collected on day 0 of AZD1222 vaccination. All receptors come from an adult in good health. Both conserved end residues are part of each CDR3. Each record gives: J gene, clone size, V gene, D gene, CDR3 protein, CDR3 DNA. The D gene is left open where the match is weak. Some rows have no size entry. The others give once, few or many, or a class for an expanded clone.

>TRBJ1-5|few|TRBV10-3|.
CAISDRAGNQPQHF
TGTGCCATCAGTGACAGAGCAGGGAATCAGCCCCAGCATTTT
>TRBJ1-4|.|TRBV5-6|TRBD1
CASSLGQGINEKLFF
TGTGCCAGCAGCTTGGGACAGGGCATTAATGAAAAACTGTTTTTT
>TRBJ1-3|.|TRBV9|.
CASSETGLSGNTIYF
TGTGCCAGCAGCGAGACAGGTTTATCTGGAAACACCATATATTTT
>TRBJ2-7|few|TRBV19|.
CASSRGDTYEQYF
TGTGCCAGTAGTAGGGGGGACACCTACGAGCAGTACTTC
>TRBJ1-1|.|TRBV6-2/TRBV6-3|TRBD1
CASSYGTGFTEAFF
TGTGCCAGCAGTTATGGGACAGGGTTCACTGAAGCTTTCTTT
>TRBJ1-4|.|TRBV28|.
CASSLTGRTFFNEKLFF
TGTGCCAGCAGTTTAACGGGACGGACTTTTTTTAATGAAAAACTGTTTTTT
>TRBJ1-1|.|TRBV3-1/TRBV3-2|.
CASSQGGNTEAFF
TGTGCCAGCAGCCAAGGGGGAAACACTGAAGCTTTCTTT
>TRBJ1-2|.|TRBV6-1|TRBD1
CASSDRDRSLYGYTF
TGTGCCAGCAGTGACCGGGACAGATCCCTATATGGCTACACCTTC
>TRBJ1-1|.|TRBV4-3|TRBD1
CASSQLGQGTEAFF
TGCGCCAGCAGCCAGCTCGGACAGGGCACTGAAGCTTTCTTT
>TRBJ1-6|few|TRBV27|.
CASRRGSYNSPLHF
TGTGCCAGCAGGCGGGGGTCCTATAATTCACCCCTCCACTTT
>TRBJ2-7|.|TRBV27|.
CASSLQGRSYEQYF
TGTGCCAGCAGTCTCCAGGGGAGGTCCTACGAGCAGTACTTC
>TRBJ2-7|.|TRBV5-1|.
CASSLPKTGPSSYEQYF
TGCGCCAGCAGCTTACCCAAGACAGGACCGAGTTCCTACGAGCAGTACTTC
>TRBJ2-1|.|TRBV5-1|.
CASSVDRNSYNEQFF
TGCGCCAGCAGCGTGGACAGAAACTCCTACAATGAGCAGTTCTTC
>TRBJ2-3|.|TRBV5-1|.
CASSLERGSDTQYF
TGCGCCAGCAGCTTGGAACGGGGTTCAGATACGCAGTATTTT
>TRBJ2-3|.|TRBV4-2|TRBD2
CASSPRLAGGTIGTDTQYF
TGTGCCAGCAGCCCCAGACTAGCGGGGGGTACTATCGGCACAGATACGCAGTATTTT
>TRBJ2-3|once|TRBV3-1/TRBV3-2|.
CASSPWNGGATDTQYF
TGTGCCAGCAGCCCTTGGAACGGGGGCGCCACAGATACGCAGTATTTT
>TRBJ1-5|.|TRBV19|.
CASSPTTGNQPQHF
TGTGCCAGTAGTCCCACGACAGGCAATCAGCCCCAGCATTTT
>TRBJ2-5|.|TRBV3-1/TRBV3-2|.
CASSQRLARETQYF
TGTGCCAGCAGCCAACGGTTAGCCCGGGAGACCCAGTACTTC
>TRBJ1-6|.|TRBV25-1|.
CASSELQGPPGSPLHF
TGTGCCAGCAGTGAATTACAGGGCCCTCCTGGTTCACCCCTCCACTTT
>TRBJ1-5|.|TRBV28|TRBD1
CASSSTGQGRRYQPQHF
TGTGCCAGCAGCTCTACCGGACAGGGAAGAAGGTATCAGCCCCAGCATTTT
>TRBJ1-1|.|TRBV9|.
CASSVVGGTGNTEAFF
TGTGCCAGCAGCGTAGTAGGAGGGACGGGGAACACTGAAGCTTTCTTT
>TRBJ2-1|.|TRBV6-1|TRBD2
CASSERTSGGSSSYNEQFF
TGTGCCAGCAGTGAACGTACTAGCGGGGGGTCAAGCTCCTACAATGAGCAGTTCTTC
>TRBJ1-4|.|TRBV4-1|.
CASSQYRETNEKLFF
TGCGCCAGCAGCCAATATCGTGAAACTAATGAAAAACTGTTTTTT
>TRBJ2-3|once|TRBV7-2|TRBD2
CASSLVQRGTQYF
TGTGCCAGCAGCTTAGTGCAGCGGGGGACGCAGTATTTT
>TRBJ1-5|.|TRBV4-1|TRBD1
CASSQDHKTGGDQPQHF
TGCGCCAGCAGCCAAGATCATAAGACAGGGGGCGATCAGCCCCAGCATTTT
>TRBJ2-2|.|TRBV5-6|.
CASRRQRDTGELFF
TGTGCCAGCAGGCGGCAGAGGGACACCGGGGAGCTGTTTTTT
>TRBJ2-7|.|TRBV28|TRBD1
CASSTQDRGPYEQYF
TGTGCCAGCAGTACCCAGGACAGGGGGCCCTACGAGCAGTACTTC
>TRBJ2-7|.|TRBV2|.
CASSLETGQGEQYF
TGTGCCAGCAGTCTGGAGACAGGCCAGGGGGAGCAGTACTTC
>TRBJ1-2|.|TRBV5-1|.
CASSLEPTGYGYTF
TGCGCCAGCAGCTTGGAACCGACCGGCTATGGCTACACCTTC
>TRBJ1-1|.|TRBV19|TRBD1
CASNDRGSKAFF
TGTGCCAGTAACGACAGGGGGAGCAAAGCTTTCTTT
>TRBJ2-7|.|TRBV4-3|.
CASHHGRNNSSYEQYF
TGCGCCAGCCACCACGGCCGGAATAACTCATCCTACGAGCAGTACTTC